The TCR beta chain described here comes from a study of cytomegalovirus exposure and HLA in healthy donors. Study information: Ancestry clustering placed around four fifths of under 450 genotyped donors in the Caucasian-associated cluster. General study findings and limits: Prediction of most subjects' HLA-A and HLA-B alleles by TCR beta sequences was reportedly accurate. Prior analysis indicated that the majority of TCR beta V segments exhibited productivity approximately 87% or approximately 30% of the time.

PCR primers comprised 60 Vbeta and 13 Jbeta primers. Repertoires were generated with immunoSEQ multiplex PCR, while TCRdb's copy carries only in-frame clones and drops some. In the table there are under 250,000 clones, around 80% of which are singletons. This clone was seen a single time. Its antigen is not identified. CDR3 length: 19 residues. Per the germline V gene, CDR1 is LNHNV and CDR2 is YYDKDF (reference sequence). The V end was cut by 5 bases, the J end by 0 bases, with 22 bases between. The sample taken for sequencing was PBMCs. The sequence derives from a male donor in good health and CMV-seronegative. The chain is built from TRBV15 and TRBJ1-4, with a tentative D call TRBD1 (6 bases). Here the CDR3 DNA reads TGTGCCACCAGCTCACTAACTTGGACAGACCCTGCAACTAATGAAAAACTGTTTTTT. Its protein is CATSSLTWTDPATNEKLFF.